This T cell receptor beta chain appears in the sequencing data of a study of radiotherapy plus CTLA-4 blockade in lung cancer. Across the whole study: Of all patients, around 19% responded objectively and roughly 31% showed disease control.

The germline CDR1 and CDR2 sequences are SGHNT and YYREEE (reference sequence). Between the trimmed V and J ends, which lost 3 bases and 2 bases, there was a span of 9 bases. The CDR3 covers 13 residues. Overall study results and limits: Radiotherapy was combined with ipilimumab, and tumor-derived TCR clones then expanded in blood.

Using immunoSEQ multiplex PCR, the repertoire was profiled, and TCRdb retains in-frame clones only, with some absent. Altogether about 95,000 clones are present, 80% to 90% being singletons, with the ten largest covering around 0.8%. About this clone: Antigen: not known.

The study treated chemo-refractory metastatic non-small-cell lung cancer patients with focal radiation plus ipilimumab CTLA-4 blockade. The chain recombines TRBV5-4 with TRBJ2-7; D possibly matches TRBD1 or TRBD2 (5 bases each). This receptor was obtained from a human donor with non-small cell lung cancer who had stable disease on radiotherapy plus ipilimumab. The sequenced sample was peripheral blood, obtained from a patient treated with radiotherapy plus ipilimumab. CDR3 in DNA: TGTGCCAGCAGCTCGAGGGGCGCCTACGAGCAGTACTTC. This gives the protein CASSSRGAYEQYF.